Shown below are 27 T cell receptor beta chains from a single sample sequenced in a study of graft-versus-host responses after intestinal transplantation. Their cognate antigens are unknown. This table comes from immunoSEQ multiplex PCR, and its TCRdb copy is limited to in-frame clones, with some not included. Altogether about 85,000 clones are present, around 93% being singletons, with the ten largest covering 7.6%. The input for sequencing was unstimulated CD8+ T cells sorted from spleen or lymph node cells, taken before transplant. These receptor sequences come from a human donor who was the organ donor for an intestinal transplant.

The chain couples TRBV7-9 to TRBJ2-2; 7 nucleotides agree with TRBD2. The ends lost 2 bases at V and 1 base at J; junction bases unmatched: 4. The CDR3 consists of 16 residues. CDR1 and CDR2 from the germline V gene are SEHNR and FQNEAQ (reference sequence). In DNA, the CDR3 is TGTGCCAGCAGCTTATTACCTAGCGGGAACACCGGGGAGCTGTTTTTT. As protein: CASSLLPSGNTGELFF.

V gene TRBV9 combines with J gene TRBJ2-1, with TRBD2 matching over 11 bases. The CDR3 loop spans 18 amino acids. Unmatched junction bases numbered 13, after V lost 3 bases and J lost 5 bases. The germline CDR1 and CDR2 sequences are SGDLS and YYNGEE. The CDR3 loop reads CASSETSGTLWKNNEQFF. For the CDR3, the DNA is TGTGCCAGCAGCGAGACTAGCGGGACCTTGTGGAAAAACAATGAGCAGTTCTTC. The full variable domain, rest sourced from reference TRBV9 and TRBJ2-1, is DSGVTQTPKHLITATGQRVTLRCSPRSGDLSVYWYQQSLDQGLQFLIQYYNGEERAKGNILERFSAQQFPDLHSELNLSSLELGDSALYFCASSETSGTLWKNNEQFFGPGTRLTVL.

The gene calls are TRBV6-1 and TRBJ1-6; D is unresolved. Germline CDR1 reads MNHNS; CDR2 reads SASEGT. This CDR3 spans 14 amino acids. The V end was cut by 6 bases, the J end by 10 bases, with 16 bases between. The CDR3 coding sequence is TGTGCCAGCAGCCCTAGACACGATCCATCACCCCTCCACTTT. Its translation is CASSPRHDPSPLHF.

The chain recombines TRBV27 with TRBJ2-7, with a tentative D call TRBD1 (6 bases). V was trimmed by 6 bases and J by 3 bases, leaving 12 bases between them. Germline V lookup: CDR1 MNHEY, CDR2 SMNVEV (reference sequence). The CDR3 runs to 13 residues. The CDR3 here is CASSLGQSYEQYF. As DNA, the CDR3 is TGTGCCAGCAGCCTAGGACAGAGCTACGAGCAGTACTTC.

This chain uses TRBV6-5 with TRBJ2-5; a possible D gene is TRBD1 (6 bases). The V end lost 6 bases, the J end lost 5 bases, and 16 bases lay between the germline ends. This CDR3 has 14 amino acids. CDR1 is MNHEY, CDR2 SVGAGI, per germline. CDR3 DNA sequence: TGTGCCAGCAGACTCACAGGGTGGAAGGAGACCCAGTACTTC. Its protein product is CASRLTGWKETQYF.

V is TRBV7-9 and J is TRBJ1-1, with D possibly being TRBD1 (6 bases). V shed 5 bases and J shed 5 bases, with 21 bases lying between them. The germline V gene has CDR1 SEHNR and CDR2 FQNEAQ (reference sequence). The CDR3 loop spans 16 amino acids. The CDR3 DNA follows: TGTGCCAGCAGCCCCTCTGGCCGGGGGGCGAGTACTGAAGCTTTCTTT. Translating gives CASSPSGRGASTEAFF.

V usage is TRBV13 and J usage is TRBJ1-1; maybe TRBD1 (5 bases). Germline V gene sequence: CDR1 PRHDT, CDR2 FYEKMQ (reference sequence). V gave up 5 bases and J gave up 1 base, with 14 bases separating them. This CDR3 spans 15 amino acids. This CDR3 reads CASSHKKDRNTEAFF. DNA for the CDR3: TGTGCCAGCAGCCACAAGAAAGACAGGAACACTGAAGCTTTCTTT.

The chain employs TRBV7-6 and TRBJ2-5; 11 nucleotides agree with TRBD2. The assigned J gene may be wrong: the sequence end matches TRBJ2-7 better. Germline V gives CDR1 SGHVS, CDR2 FNYEAQ. The CDR3 sequence is 15 residues long. The CDR3 here is CASSTPTSGAYEQYF. CDR3 in DNA: TGTGCCAGCAGCACCCCGACTAGCGGGGCCTACGAGCAGTACTTC.

This clone has just one count. This chain joins TRBV30 and TRBJ1-1; no clear D. The CDR3 is 15 residues long. Trimming pared 3 bases from V and 3 bases from J, leaving 17 bases between. Germline loops: CDR1 GTSNPN, CDR2 SVGIG (reference sequence). The CDR3 DNA sequence: TGTGCCTGGAGCGCTCGGACCTACACCGACACTGAAGCTTTCTTT. Translated, it gives CAWSARTYTDTEAFF.

V and J are TRBV6-6 and TRBJ2-5; 8 positions match TRBD2. J was trimmed by 5 bases and V by 6 bases; bases with no gene match: 5. Germline CDR1 and CDR2: MNHNY and SVGAGI (reference sequence). The CDR3 is 13 residues long. CDR3 sequence reads: CASSGGAYETQYF. DNA for the CDR3: TGTGCCAGCAGCGGGGGGGCCTATGAGACCCAGTACTTC.

The chain couples TRBV6-5 to TRBJ2-7; TRBD1 is a possible D gene (6 bases). The CDR3 is 12 residues long. Trimming took 6 bases from V and 3 from J, leaving 9 bases between them. The germline gives CDR1 MNHEY, CDR2 SVGAGI. DNA of the CDR3: TGTGCCAGCAGCTCACAGGGCTACGAGCAGTACTTC. It yields the protein CASSSQGYEQYF.

V usage is TRBV6-1 and J usage is TRBJ2-3; D remains unclear. Between the trimmed V and J ends, which lost 7 bases and 2 bases, there was a span of 13 bases. Germline-derived CDR1 and CDR2 are MNHNS and SASEGT. The CDR3 totals 14 residues. The CDR3: CASISFDSTDTQYF. The CDR3 bases are TGTGCCAGCATATCTTTCGACTCCACAGATACGCAGTATTTT.

V usage is TRBV2 and J usage is TRBJ2-3; D possibly corresponds to TRBD2 (6 bases). V was trimmed by 8 bases and J by 2 bases, leaving 17 bases between them. The CDR3 covers 15 residues. In germline, CDR1 is SNHLY, CDR2 FYNNEI. CDR3 region: CASGPGAGTTDTQYF. The CDR3 bases are TGTGCCAGCGGTCCGGGCGCGGGAACCACAGATACGCAGTATTTT.

The table lists this clone with a few counts. The chain uses TRBV7-9 and TRBJ1-1; D not certain. The CDR3 is 15 amino acids. Germline CDR1 is SEHNR and CDR2 is FQNEAQ (reference sequence). V dropped 6 bases and J dropped 4 bases, with 18 bases sitting between them. CDR3 DNA sequence: TGTGCCAGCAGGAACGAGGACTATCTCGTCACTGAAGCTTTCTTT. Protein product: CASRNEDYLVTEAFF.

The genes are TRBV19 and TRBJ2-7; a weak D match, TRBD1 (6 bases). The CDR3 length is 14 residues. Germline V lookup: CDR1 LNHDA, CDR2 SQIVND (reference sequence). The ends were cut back, 1 base at V and 3 bases at J, with 10 bases in the middle. The CDR3 DNA follows: TGTGCCAGTAGTATAGGGGGGACATACTACGAGCAGTACTTC. It codes for CASSIGGTYYEQYF.

The rearrangement uses TRBV10-2 and TRBJ1-5, with 7 nucleotides matching TRBD1. The CDR3 runs 15 residues. Germline V gene data show CDR1 as WSHSY and CDR2 as SAAADI. J gave up 3 bases and V 0 bases, and 2 bases lay outside the gene matches. The CDR3 sequence is CASSESGGSNQPQHF. The CDR3 coding sequence is TGCGCCAGCAGTGAGTCAGGGGGCTCCAATCAGCCCCAGCATTTT.

The chain joins TRBV7-9 to TRBJ2-3; tentative D call: TRBD1 (7 bases). This CDR3 comprises 15 residues. CDR1 and CDR2 from the germline V gene are SEHNR and FQNEAQ (reference sequence). V lost 6 bases, J lost 2 bases, and 15 bases lay in between. The CDR3 spells CASSRGREDTDTQYF. The DNA of the CDR3 is TGTGCCAGCAGTAGGGGGCGGGAAGACACAGATACGCAGTATTTT.

The rearrangement uses TRBV4-2 and TRBJ2-5, with D perhaps matching TRBD1 (5 bases). The tail of the sequence fits TRBJ2-7 better, so the J call may be wrong. The CDR3 sequence is 17 residues long. CDR1 and CDR2 from the germline V gene are LGHNA and YNFKEQ. CDR3 in amino acids: CASSHPKPGNAPYEQYF. CDR3 nucleotides: TGTGCCAGCAGCCACCCTAAACCAGGGAATGCACCCTACGAGCAGTACTTC.

The V call is TRBV19, the J call TRBJ2-1, with D possibly matching TRBD2 (5 bases). Trimming removed 3 bases at V and 6 bases at J, with 6 bases between. Germline V gene sequence: CDR1 LNHDA, CDR2 SQIVND (reference sequence). The CDR3 contains 12 residues. CDR3 amino acids: CASSIRGNEQFF. In DNA, the CDR3 is TGTGCCAGTAGTATCCGGGGCAATGAGCAGTTCTTC.

The V gene is TRBV29-1, the J gene TRBJ1-2; no clear D gene. CDR1 is SQVTM and CDR2 is ANQGSEA in the germline V gene. Trimming took off 2 bases at V and 0 bases at J, with 4 bases between the two ends. This CDR3 is 12 amino acids long. The CDR3 spells CSVEPANYGYTF. The DNA for the CDR3 is TGCAGCGTTGAACCGGCTAACTATGGCTACACCTTC.

The chain has TRBV5-1 and TRBJ2-1; no definite D call. V was trimmed by 4 bases and J by 13 bases, leaving 18 bases between them. Germline-derived CDR1 and CDR2 are SGHRS and YFSETQ. The CDR3 runs to 13 residues. CDR3 DNA sequence: TGCGCCAGCAGCCCCGGTCCGGGCCAAACTCAGTTCTTC. Encoded protein: CASSPGPGQTQFF. The variable domain in full, completed from reference TRBV5-1 and TRBJ2-1, reads KAGVTQTPRYLIKTRGQQVTLSCSPISGHRSVSWYQQTPGQGLQFLFEYFSETQRNKGNFPGRFSGRQFSNSRSEMNVSTLELGDSALYLCASSPGPGQTQFFGPGTRLTVL.

The CDR3 bases are TGTGCCAGCAGTCCGGCCGGGGATCAGCCCCAGCATTTT. It specifies CASSPAGDQPQHF. The chain recombines TRBV6-5 with TRBJ1-5; unclear D gene. Trimming removed 5 bases at V and 5 bases at J, with 10 bases between. CDR1 and CDR2 (germline): MNHEY, SVGAGI. The CDR3 consists of 13 residues.

The chain employs TRBV7-9 and TRBJ2-1; 11 bases line up with TRBD2. From germline, CDR1 is SEHNR and CDR2 FQNEAQ (reference sequence). CDR3 length equals 18 residues. The V segment lost 5 bases and the J segment 5 bases; nucleotides outside the gene matches: 14. This chain's CDR3 is CASSPTGLAAITDNEQFF. CDR3 sequence (DNA): TGTGCCAGCAGCCCCACGGGACTAGCGGCCATAACAGACAATGAGCAGTTCTTC. The variable domain in full, completed from reference TRBV7-9 and TRBJ2-1, reads DTGVSQNPRHKITKRGQNVTFRCDPISEHNRLYWYRQTLGQGPEFLTYFQNEAQLEKSRLLSDRFSAERPKGSFSTLEIQRTEQGDSAMYLCASSPTGLAAITDNEQFFGPGTRLTVL.

The chain combines TRBV2 with TRBJ2-1; a possible D gene is TRBD2 (5 bases). V was pared by 1 base and J by 7 bases, with 11 bases between. Per the germline V gene, CDR1 is SNHLY and CDR2 is FYNNEI. The CDR3 is made up of 14 amino acids. CDR3 DNA: TGTGCCAGCAGTGAAGAGCGGCCTAGAAATGAGCAGTTCTTC. This encodes CASSEERPRNEQFF.

The chain is built from TRBV7-9 and TRBJ1-5; 7 bases agree with TRBD1. The CDR3 has 17 amino acids. The junction had 10 bases not matched to a gene; V was cut back by 5 bases and J by 0 bases. Germline V gives CDR1 SEHNR, CDR2 FQNEAQ (reference sequence). The CDR3 nucleotides read TGTGCCAGCAGCCCATCCCCGGGACAGCATAGCAATCAGCCCCAGCATTTT. The encoded protein is CASSPSPGQHSNQPQHF.

V and J are TRBV4-1 and TRBJ2-2, with 8 bases identical to TRBD1. The length of the CDR3 is 16 residues. Germline CDR1 MGHRA, CDR2 YSYEKL. The ends lost 1 base at V and 3 bases at J; junction bases unmatched: 4. The CDR3 region is CASSQGGQAYTGELFF. The CDR3 nucleotides are TGCGCCAGCAGCCAAGGGGGACAGGCTTACACCGGGGAGCTGTTTTTT.

The chain joins TRBV4-1 to TRBJ2-2, with D unclear. Per germline, CDR1 MGHRA and CDR2 YSYEKL. This CDR3 region has 15 residues. V was trimmed by 1 base and J by 6 bases, leaving 12 bases between them. In DNA form, the CDR3 reads TGCGCCAGCAGCCAAGCGCTGACTTACGCCGGGGAGCTGTTTTTT. This gives the protein CASSQALTYAGELFF.